A selection of T cell receptor beta chains follows, all from one sample in a study of identical twins' blood T cells. TCRdb re-called the 5' RACE reads with MiXCR, one entry per CDR3 protein. This sample has around 380,000 distinct CDR3 sequences, with about 28% found just once. Specimen: PBMCs. These receptors originate from a woman aged 18-55 years in good health. CDR3s include the opening cysteine and the closing phenylalanine or tryptophan. D genes are given only for firm matches. Size is stated for part of the rows, as once, few or many counts, or as a class when the clone is expanded.

J: TRBJ2-7; length: 16; V: TRBV20-1; D: TRBD2; size: few; DNA: TGCAGTGCGACCCCCCGGGCGGGAGGTATAGGCTACGAGCAGTACTTC; CDR3: CSATPRAGGIGYEQYF
J: TRBJ2-2; length: 13; V: TRBV20-1; D: -; size: few; DNA: TGCAGTGCTAGCGGGGGGAACACCGGGGAGCTGTTTTTT; CDR3: CSASGGNTGELFF
J: TRBJ2-7; length: 16; V: TRBV4-2; D: -; size: -; DNA: TGTGCCAGCAGCCTACCCAATCTTAAGATTCGCTACGAGCAGTACTTC; CDR3: CASSLPNLKIRYEQYF
J: TRBJ2-1; length: 11; V: TRBV20-1; D: -; size: -; DNA: TGCAGTGCTGGGGTTTACAATGAGCAGTTCTTC; CDR3: CSAGVYNEQFF
J: TRBJ1-1; length: 15; V: TRBV19; D: -; size: -; DNA: TGTGCCAGTACCACCCAGGCCGGAGGGGGAACTGAAGCTTTCTTT; CDR3: CASTTQAGGGTEAFF
J: TRBJ2-2; length: 15; V: TRBV3-1; D: -; size: -; DNA: TGTGCCAGCAGCCCCCGGGGGTATAACACCGGGGAGCTGTTTTTT; CDR3: CASSPRGYNTGELFF
J: TRBJ1-2; length: 11; V: TRBV20-1; D: TRBD1; size: -; DNA: TGCAGTGCAAGGACAGGGTTTGGCTACACCTTC; CDR3: CSARTGFGYTF
J: TRBJ1-1; length: 13; V: TRBV11-3; D: -; size: -; DNA: TGTGCCAGCAGCTTGTTCTTGAGCCCTGAAGCTTTCTTT; CDR3: CASSLFLSPEAFF
J: TRBJ1-1; length: 14; V: TRBV6-1; D: TRBD1; size: -; DNA: TGTGCCAGCAGTAGGGCAGGGGGTCTCGCTGAAGCTTTCTTT; CDR3: CASSRAGGLAEAFF
J: TRBJ2-3; length: 16; V: TRBV3-1; D: -; size: -; DNA: TGTGCCAGCAGCCAAGCTATTTCCGGAAGCACAGATACGCAGTATTTT; CDR3: CASSQAISGSTDTQYF
J: TRBJ2-2; length: 15; V: TRBV11-3; D: -; size: -; DNA: TGTGCCAGCAGCCCTAGGGGAGGAAACACCGGGGAGCTGTTTTTT; CDR3: CASSPRGGNTGELFF
J: TRBJ1-1; length: 16; V: TRBV7-9; D: -; size: -; DNA: TGTGCCAGCAGTCCTAAAACCGGGACGGCGAACACTGAAGCTTTCTTT; CDR3: CASSPKTGTANTEAFF
J: TRBJ1-5; length: 15; V: TRBV7-2; D: TRBD1; size: few; DNA: TGTGCCAGCAGCTTTTCACCAGGGGGGCATCAGCCCCAGCATTTT; CDR3: CASSFSPGGHQPQHF
J: TRBJ2-7; length: 15; V: TRBV20-1; D: TRBD2; size: -; DNA: TGCAGTGCTAGAGGTCCTAGCGGGTACACCCACGAGCAGTACTTC; CDR3: CSARGPSGYTHEQYF
J: TRBJ1-2; length: 12; V: TRBV29-1; D: -; size: -; DNA: TGCAGCGTTACTCGGGGAGGAGAAGGCTACACCTTC; CDR3: CSVTRGGEGYTF
J: TRBJ1-2; length: 15; V: TRBV6-5; D: TRBD1; size: once; DNA: TGTGCCAGCATTAAACTCGACAGGGGGTCCGGTGGCTACACCTTC; CDR3: CASIKLDRGSGGYTF
J: TRBJ1-3; length: 12; V: TRBV30; D: -; size: -; DNA: TGTGCCTGGACGTCCGCTGGAAACACCATATATTTT; CDR3: CAWTSAGNTIYF
J: TRBJ1-1; length: 15; V: TRBV29-1; D: -; size: few; DNA: TGCAGCGTTGCCCAGGGGTGGGGGATGGGCACTGAAGCTTTCTTT; CDR3: CSVAQGWGMGTEAFF
J: TRBJ1-5; length: 14; V: TRBV20-1; D: -; size: few; DNA: TGCAGTGCTAGTACACAGGGATTAGGACAGCCCCAGCATTTT; CDR3: CSASTQGLGQPQHF
J: TRBJ2-2; length: 12; V: TRBV12-3/TRBV12-4; D: -; size: few; DNA: TGTGCCAGCAGCCTAATAGACGGGGAGCTGTTTTTT; CDR3: CASSLIDGELFF
J: TRBJ2-3; length: 12; V: TRBV30; D: -; size: -; DNA: TGTGCCTGTAGCGGACACACAGATACGCAGTATTTT; CDR3: CACSGHTDTQYF
J: TRBJ2-3; length: 15; V: TRBV18; D: -; size: few; DNA: TGTGCCAGCTCACCACAAGGTGGTGGAACAGATACGCAGTATTTT; CDR3: CASSPQGGGTDTQYF
J: TRBJ2-1; length: 11; V: TRBV23-1; D: -; size: -; DNA: TGCGCCACCCTACCCGTCTCTGAGGAGTTCTTC; CDR3: CATLPVSEEFF
J: TRBJ1-6; length: 16; V: TRBV20-1; D: -; size: few; DNA: TGCAGTGCTAGAGTACATGACGGGAACTATAATTCACCCCTCCACTTT; CDR3: CSARVHDGNYNSPLHF
J: TRBJ2-3; length: 16; V: TRBV6-5; D: TRBD2; size: few; DNA: TGTGCCAGCAGCCTCATTGAGCGGGGGGCGGGAGATACGCAGTATTTT; CDR3: CASSLIERGAGDTQYF
J: TRBJ2-7; length: 16; V: TRBV30; D: TRBD2; size: few; DNA: TGTGCCTGGAGTTTGGGGAGGACTAGCGGAATCTACGAGCAGTACTTC; CDR3: CAWSLGRTSGIYEQYF
J: TRBJ2-5; length: 14; V: TRBV11-2; D: -; size: few; DNA: TGTGCCAGCAGCCCCCGGGGGTACGAAGAGACCCAGTACTTC; CDR3: CASSPRGYEETQYF
J: TRBJ1-5; length: 14; V: TRBV15; D: -; size: -; DNA: TGTGCCACCAGCATCCCGGCGGGTCATCAGCCCCAGCATTTT; CDR3: CATSIPAGHQPQHF
J: TRBJ1-5; length: 18; V: TRBV21-1; D: -; size: -; DNA: TGTGCCAGCAGCAAAGAAAGGGGGACAGATTATAGCAATCAGCCCCAGCATTTT; CDR3: CASSKERGTDYSNQPQHF
J: TRBJ2-3; length: 15; V: TRBV9; D: TRBD2; size: -; DNA: TGTGCCAGCAGCCCAAGCGGGAGCGACACAGATACGCAGTATTTT; CDR3: CASSPSGSDTDTQYF
J: TRBJ2-2; length: 16; V: TRBV11-2; D: TRBD1; size: -; DNA: TGTGCCAGCAGCTTTCAGACAGGGGCGAACACCGGGGAGCTGTTTTTT; CDR3: CASSFQTGANTGELFF
J: TRBJ1-1; length: 14; V: TRBV5-1; D: TRBD1; size: -; DNA: TGCGCCAGCAGCGGACGGACAGGGGACACTGAAGCTTTCTTT; CDR3: CASSGRTGDTEAFF
J: TRBJ1-1; length: 14; V: TRBV5-1; D: TRBD1; size: -; DNA: TGCGCCAGCAGCTGGGGGACAGGGAAAACTGAAGCTTTCTTT; CDR3: CASSWGTGKTEAFF
J: TRBJ1-2; length: 15; V: TRBV6-4; D: -; size: -; DNA: TGTGCCAGCAGTGCCTTGGGGACCGCCGGCTATGGCTACACCTTC; CDR3: CASSALGTAGYGYTF
J: TRBJ1-1; length: 16; V: TRBV14; D: TRBD1; size: few; DNA: TGTGCCAGCAGCCAAGTGGGGCGGGACAGGAACACTGAAGCTTTCTTT; CDR3: CASSQVGRDRNTEAFF
J: TRBJ1-2; length: 15; V: TRBV5-1; D: TRBD1; size: -; DNA: TGCGCCAGCAGCGGAGGCGGGACAGGGCTCTTTGAACACACCTTC; CDR3: CASSGGGTGLFEHTF
J: TRBJ2-1; length: 14; V: TRBV6-9; D: -; size: -; DNA: TGTGCCAGGGGGGGCGCGAGCTCCTACAATGAGCAGTTCTTC; CDR3: CARGGASSYNEQFF
J: TRBJ2-3; length: 16; V: TRBV15; D: -; size: many; DNA: TGTGCCACCAGCAGAGATAGGGTAGTAGGGACAGATACGCAGTATTTT; CDR3: CATSRDRVVGTDTQYF
J: TRBJ1-2; length: 15; V: TRBV5-1; D: -; size: many; DNA: TGCGCCAGCAGCTTGTTAAGTCGGGGGAACTATGGCTACACCTTC; CDR3: CASSLLSRGNYGYTF
J: TRBJ1-5; length: 13; V: TRBV11-2; D: -; size: many; DNA: TGTGCCAGCAGCTTCATAAGCAATCAGCCCCAGCATTTT; CDR3: CASSFISNQPQHF
J: TRBJ1-4; length: 14; V: TRBV29-1; D: -; size: many; DNA: TGCAGCGTTGGTCAAGCTGCAACTAATGAAAAACTGTTTTTT; CDR3: CSVGQAATNEKLFF
J: TRBJ1-2; length: 14; V: TRBV5-4; D: -; size: few; DNA: TGTGCCAGCAGCTTGGTAAAAAGGGAATATGGCTACACCTTC; CDR3: CASSLVKREYGYTF
J: TRBJ2-3; length: 15; V: TRBV4-1; D: TRBD2; size: -; DNA: TGCGCCAGCAGCCAAGATTTACTAGCGACAGATACGCAGTATTTT; CDR3: CASSQDLLATDTQYF
J: TRBJ1-5; length: 14; V: TRBV9; D: TRBD1; size: many; DNA: TGTGCCAGCAGCCCCGACAGGGGGAATCAGCCCCAGCATTTT; CDR3: CASSPDRGNQPQHF
J: TRBJ2-2; length: 13; V: TRBV5-1; D: -; size: few; DNA: TGCGCCAGCAGCTTGGCAGGGACCGGGAAGCTGTTTTTT; CDR3: CASSLAGTGKLFF
J: TRBJ2-7; length: 15; V: TRBV11-2; D: -; size: few; DNA: TGTGCCAGCAGCTTTACCCAGGGAGGCAACTACGAGCAGTACTTC; CDR3: CASSFTQGGNYEQYF
J: TRBJ1-5; length: 13; V: TRBV19; D: -; size: -; DNA: TGTGCCAGTAAGGGTTTGGGTAACCAGCCCCAGCATTTT; CDR3: CASKGLGNQPQHF
J: TRBJ1-5; length: 14; V: TRBV20-1; D: -; size: -; DNA: TGCAGTGCAGCCACAGGGCGGGACAATCAGCCCCAGCATTTT; CDR3: CSAATGRDNQPQHF
J: TRBJ2-3; length: 14; V: TRBV29-1; D: TRBD1; size: many; DNA: TGCAGCGGAGCTAGCAGGGGGAAAATATATACGCAGTATTTT; CDR3: CSGASRGKIYTQYF
J: TRBJ1-5; length: 12; V: TRBV10-1; D: -; size: many; DNA: TGCGCCAGCAGTGAAAACTACGGCCCCCAGCATTTT; CDR3: CASSENYGPQHF
J: TRBJ2-7; length: 15; V: TRBV29-1; D: TRBD2; size: few; DNA: TGCAGCGTTGGCTTCCCGACTAGCAGCTCCTACGAGCAGTACTTC; CDR3: CSVGFPTSSSYEQYF